This passage covers 17 T cell receptor beta chains from one sample sequenced in a study of blood T cell repertoires in COVID-19. This table comes from immunoSEQ multiplex PCR, and its TCRdb copy is limited to in-frame clones, with some not included. The data hold about 240,000 clones, with roughly 91% observed a single time. The sample comprised PBMCs or T cells enriched from blood (not recorded which). Receptors originate from a woman under 40 who had recovered from COVID-19.

The rearrangement uses TRBV28 and TRBJ2-5, with 8 bases lining up with TRBD1. The CDR3 is 14 residues long. Unmatched junction bases numbered 5, after V lost 6 bases and J lost 2 bases. Germline V CDR1 and CDR2: MDHEN, SYDVKM. The DNA of the CDR3 is TGTGCCAGCAGGTGGGACAGGTCACAAGAGACCCAGTACTTC. It is translated as CASRWDRSQETQYF.

This clone appeared a few times. This chain uses TRBV30 with TRBJ1-1; D unresolved. Germline CDR1 GTSNPN, CDR2 SVGIG (reference sequence). The CDR3 is 13 residues long. V lost 4 bases and J lost 0, with 9 bases in between. The CDR3: CAWKHDMNTEAFF. The DNA for the CDR3 is TGTGCCTGGAAACACGACATGAACACTGAAGCTTTCTTT.

The J gene is TRBJ2-2, the V gene TRBV14, with D perhaps TRBD2 (6 bases). Trimming stripped 4 bases from V and 0 bases from J, with 9 bases between. The CDR3 contains 15 residues. Germline V gene sequence: CDR1 SGHDN, CDR2 FVKESK. CDR3 protein: CASSLSSANTGELFF. The CDR3 region has the DNA TGTGCCAGCAGCCTATCTAGCGCGAACACCGGGGAGCTGTTTTTT.

Comments on this clone: Other DNA sequences in the same sample also yield this CDR3. This chain connects TRBV5-1 to TRBJ2-7; D possibly corresponds to TRBD2 (5 bases). Deletions cut 0 bases from V and 6 bases from J, with 7 bases between. This CDR3 is 12 amino acids long. Germline V gene sequence: CDR1 SGHRS, CDR2 YFSETQ. CDR3 DNA sequence: TGCGCCAGCAGCTTGGCCGGAGGCGAGCAGTACTTC. It yields the protein CASSLAGGEQYF.

The chain couples TRBV9 to TRBJ2-7; 8 bases fit TRBD1. Germline values: CDR1 SGDLS, CDR2 YYNGEE. V trimming: 4 bases; J trimming: 2 bases; junction bases outside the gene matches: 8. The CDR3 runs 15 residues. In DNA, the CDR3 is TGTGCCAGCAGCCCACGACAGGGGACGACCTACGAGCAGTACTTC. Translation: CASSPRQGTTYEQYF. Together with reference TRBV9 and TRBJ2-7, the CDR3 gives the full variable domain: DSGVTQTPKHLITATGQRVTLRCSPRSGDLSVYWYQQSLDQGLQFLIQYYNGEERAKGNILERFSAQQFPDLHSELNLSSLELGDSALYFCASSPRQGTTYEQYFGPGTRLTVT.

The chain employs TRBV5-1 and TRBJ1-1; a possible D gene is TRBD1 (6 bases). CDR1 and CDR2 (germline): SGHRS, YFSETQ. Trimming took 3 bases from V and 4 from J, leaving 16 bases between them. This CDR3 is built from 15 residues. The CDR3 DNA reads as TGCGCCAGCAGCTGGTCCCCAGGGGAGGGCACTGAAGCTTTCTTT. Protein sequence: CASSWSPGEGTEAFF.

The J gene is TRBJ2-1, the V gene TRBV25-1; D is possibly TRBD1 (5 bases). Between the trimmed V and J ends, which lost 1 base and 8 bases, there was a span of 9 bases. Germline V gene lookup returns CDR1 MGHDK and CDR2 SYGVNS. The CDR3 totals 13 residues. This CDR3 reads CASSELIGDEQFF. The DNA of the CDR3 is TGTGCCAGCAGTGAATTAATAGGGGATGAGCAGTTCTTC.

J is TRBJ1-5 and V is TRBV6-2 or TRBV6-3; tentatively, D is TRBD1 (6 bases). V was trimmed by 2 bases and J by 5 bases, leaving 10 bases between them. The CDR3 loop spans 14 amino acids. The V gene's germline CDR1 is MNHEY and CDR2 SVGEGT. The CDR3 here is CASSYTGLYQPQHF. For the CDR3, the DNA is TGTGCCAGCAGTTACACAGGGTTGTATCAGCCCCAGCATTTT.

CDR3 bases: TGTGCCAGCAGTTTACGACACCGCAATGAGCAGTTCTTC. Residues: CASSLRHRNEQFF. The V call is TRBV28, the J call TRBJ2-1; D unresolved. The V and J ends lost 2 bases and 6 bases respectively, with 8 bases between them. The CDR3 runs to 13 residues. From germline, CDR1 is MDHEN and CDR2 SYDVKM.

The chain recombines TRBV30 with TRBJ1-2; TRBD1 is a possible D gene (6 bases). The CDR3 has 13 amino acids. Trimming stripped 4 bases from V and 3 bases from J, with 12 bases between. Germline lookup yields CDR1 GTSNPN and CDR2 SVGIG (reference sequence). The CDR3 loop reads CAWTGGGDYGYTF. The CDR3 bases are TGTGCCTGGACGGGGGGGGGCGACTATGGCTACACCTTC.

The V and J genes are TRBV28 and TRBJ1-5, with D perhaps TRBD1 (6 bases). V was clipped by 5 bases and J by 0 bases, with 17 bases between them. This CDR3 region has 17 residues. Germline CDR1 and CDR2: MDHEN and SYDVKM. The CDR3 DNA is TGTGCCAGCAGTATAACAGGGTTAGCCGGTAGCAATCAGCCCCAGCATTTT. It specifies CASSITGLAGSNQPQHF. Full variable domain (rest looked up from reference TRBV28 and TRBJ1-5): DVKVTQSSRYLVKRTGEKVFLECVQDMDHENMFWYRQDPGLGLRLIYFSYDVKMKEKGDIPEGYSVSREKKERFSLILESASTNQTSMYLCASSITGLAGSNQPQHFGDGTRLSIL.

The J gene is TRBJ2-7, the V gene TRBV24-1; perhaps TRBD1 as D (5 bases). The germline V gene has CDR1 KGHDR and CDR2 SFDVKD. The V end was cut by 7 bases, the J end by 0 bases, with 21 bases between. The CDR3 is made up of 17 amino acids. In nucleotides, the CDR3 is TGTGCCACCAGGAAAGACAGACAACTTAGGAGCTCCTACGAGCAGTACTTC. Translated, it gives CATRKDRQLRSSYEQYF.

The rearrangement uses TRBV30 and TRBJ1-3, with D possibly being TRBD1 (6 bases). The CDR3 totals 16 residues. The V end was cut by 3 bases, the J end by 2 bases, with 17 bases between. Germline V lookup: CDR1 GTSNPN, CDR2 SVGIG (reference sequence). The CDR3, as DNA: TGTGCCTGGAGAATGGCAGGGGTTTGGGCTGGAAACACCATATATTTT. It specifies CAWRMAGVWAGNTIYF.

This sequence joins TRBV11-2 and TRBJ1-1, with D perhaps TRBD1 (5 bases). The germline V gene encodes CDR1 SGHAT and CDR2 FQNNGV. V was cut by 2 bases and J by 0 bases, with 13 bases left in between. The CDR3 spans 16 residues. The CDR3 nucleotides read TGTGCCAGCAGCTTAACGGGCGACAGATTGAACACTGAAGCTTTCTTT. Its protein product is CASSLTGDRLNTEAFF.

This clone was picked up a small number of times. The CDR3 reads CATSRGGTGMTGELFF. The CDR3 DNA follows: TGTGCCACCAGCAGGGGCGGGACAGGGATGACCGGGGAGCTGTTTTTT. The chain has TRBV15 and TRBJ2-2; 9 nucleotides agree with TRBD1. This CDR3 spans 16 amino acids. CDR1 LNHNV and CDR2 YYDKDF come from the germline V gene (reference sequence). Trimming took 3 bases from V and 5 from J; bases not matched to a gene: 7.

The chain carries TRBV5-4 and TRBJ2-2, with D hard to call. Germline CDR1 SGHNT, CDR2 YYREEE (reference sequence). V lost 4 bases and J 1 base, leaving 11 bases between the germline ends. This CDR3 spans 15 amino acids. The CDR3 region is CASSPRLENTGELFF. CDR3 sequence (DNA): TGTGCCAGCAGCCCCCGACTTGAGAACACCGGGGAGCTGTTTTTT. The whole variable domain, remainder taken from reference TRBV5-4 and TRBJ2-2, is ETGVTQSPTHLIKTRGQQVTLRCSSQSGHNTVSWYQQALGQGPQFIFQYYREEENGRGNFPPRFSGLQFPNYSSELNVNALELDDSALYLCASSPRLENTGELFFGEGSRLTVL.

This clone was found a few times. V usage is TRBV4-3 and J usage is TRBJ2-2, with a possible D match to TRBD1 (6 bases). This CDR3 has 14 amino acids. Trimming removed 0 bases at V and 7 bases at J, with 9 bases between. CDR1 and CDR2 from the germline V gene are LGHNA and YSLEER. The DNA of the CDR3 is TGCGCCAGCAGCCAAGAAGGGGGTATCGGGGAGCTGTTTTTT. Protein: CASSQEGGIGELFF.